This T cell receptor (beta chain) was sequenced during a study of cytomegalovirus exposure and HLA in healthy donors. Study as a whole: Among around 180 million T cells, an earlier analysis found 120 million or so unique TCR beta sequences. In an early release, HLA-typed donors contributed tens of millions of unique TCR sequences.

The V gene's germline CDR1 is MDHEN and CDR2 SYDVKM. This CDR3 is 12 amino acids long. The germline V and J ends were trimmed by 7 bases and 2 bases, with 8 bases remaining between them. Researchers ran the PCR with 60 Vbeta and 13 Jbeta primers. TCRdb's table, derived via immunoSEQ multiplex PCR, lists solely in-frame clones and lacks some. Of around 150,000 clones in the sample, 80% were seen once. Sequencing input: PBMCs. The gene calls are TRBV28 and TRBJ1-2; D gene uncertain. This TCR was sampled from a male donor in good health and CMV-seronegative. Written as DNA, the CDR3 is TGTGCCAGCAATGGGCAGAACTATGGCTACACCTTC. It specifies CASNGQNYGYTF.